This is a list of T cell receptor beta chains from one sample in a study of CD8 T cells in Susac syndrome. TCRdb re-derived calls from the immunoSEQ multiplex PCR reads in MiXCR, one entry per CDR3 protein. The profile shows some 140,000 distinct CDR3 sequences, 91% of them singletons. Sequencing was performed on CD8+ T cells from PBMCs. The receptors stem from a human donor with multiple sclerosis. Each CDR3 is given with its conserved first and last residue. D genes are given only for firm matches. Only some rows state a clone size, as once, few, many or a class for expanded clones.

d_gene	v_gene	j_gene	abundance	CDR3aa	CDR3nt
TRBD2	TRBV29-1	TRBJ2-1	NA	CSAEDGSSGRNPYNEQFF	TGCAGCGCCGAGGATGGTTCTAGCGGGAGGAACCCATACAATGAGCAGTTCTTC
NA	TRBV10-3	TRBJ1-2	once	CAISVHIPGKQGGGYTF	TGTGCCATCAGTGTCCATATTCCAGGGAAACAGGGAGGCGGCTACACCTTC
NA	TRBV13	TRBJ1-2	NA	CASSERTASRDGYTF	TGTGCCAGCAGCGAAAGGACAGCCTCTCGGGATGGCTACACCTTC
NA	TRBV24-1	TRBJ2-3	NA	CATSDRDWTDTQYF	TGTGCCACCAGTGACCGGGACTGGACAGATACGCAGTATTTT
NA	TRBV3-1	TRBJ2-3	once	CASSLPQDTQYF	TGTGCCAGCAGCCTCCCGCAAGATACGCAGTATTTT
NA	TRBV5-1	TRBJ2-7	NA	CASSPTYSYEQYF	TGCGCCAGCAGCCCGACTTATTCCTACGAGCAGTACTTC
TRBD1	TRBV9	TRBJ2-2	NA	CASSTSGTGVTGELFF	TGTGCCAGCAGCACCTCCGGGACAGGGGTCACCGGGGAGCTGTTTTTT
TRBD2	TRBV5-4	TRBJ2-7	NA	CASSLGAGDADEQYF	TGTGCCAGCAGCTTGGGAGCGGGAGATGCCGACGAGCAGTACTTC
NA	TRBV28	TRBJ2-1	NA	CASRRNNEQFF	TGTGCCAGCAGGCGGAACAATGAGCAGTTCTTC
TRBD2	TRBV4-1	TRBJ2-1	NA	CASSHAAGLAGDVEQFF	TGCGCCAGCAGCCACGCCGCCGGACTAGCGGGAGATGTTGAGCAGTTCTTC
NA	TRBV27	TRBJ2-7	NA	CASGTIQGYEQYF	TGTGCCAGCGGAACGATACAGGGCTACGAGCAGTACTTC
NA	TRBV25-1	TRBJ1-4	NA	CASSEPQGYEEKLFF	TGTGCCAGCAGTGAACCGCAGGGATATGAGGAAAAACTGTTTTTT
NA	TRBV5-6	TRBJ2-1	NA	CASSRTEVARYNEQFF	TGTGCCAGCAGCCGCACTGAAGTAGCGCGGTACAATGAGCAGTTCTTC
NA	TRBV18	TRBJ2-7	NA	CASSPPGRRYEQYF	TGTGCCAGCTCACCCCCTGGCCGGCGCTACGAGCAGTACTTC
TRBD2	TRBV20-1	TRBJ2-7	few	CSAPPYEGGQEQYF	TGCAGTGCGCCCCCCTATGAGGGAGGGCAGGAGCAGTACTTC
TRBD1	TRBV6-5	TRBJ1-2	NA	CASSGDSFYGYTF	TGTGCCAGCAGTGGGGACAGCTTCTATGGCTACACCTTC
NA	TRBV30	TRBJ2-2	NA	CAWSVWPSNTGELFF	TGTGCCTGGAGTGTCTGGCCGTCGAACACCGGGGAGCTGTTTTTT
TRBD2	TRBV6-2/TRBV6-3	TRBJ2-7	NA	CASRTSGSYEQYF	TGTGCCAGCAGGACTAGCGGATCCTACGAGCAGTACTTC
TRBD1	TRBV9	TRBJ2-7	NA	CASSAGQHSYEQYF	TGTGCCAGCAGCGCGGGACAGCACTCCTACGAGCAGTACTTC
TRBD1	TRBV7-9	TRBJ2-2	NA	CASSSSGTGDSGELFF	TGTGCCAGCAGCTCCTCCGGGACAGGTGACTCCGGGGAGCTGTTTTTT
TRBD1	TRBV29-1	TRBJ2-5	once	CSVDRYGTGEETQYF	TGCAGCGTTGATCGTTATGGGACAGGGGAAGAGACCCAGTACTTC
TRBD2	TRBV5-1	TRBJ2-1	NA	CASSLSGSVSNNEQFF	TGCGCCAGCAGCCTTAGCGGGAGTGTAAGTAACAATGAGCAGTTCTTC
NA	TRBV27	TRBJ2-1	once	CASSLYSSYNEQFF	TGTGCCAGCAGTTTATATAGCTCCTACAATGAGCAGTTCTTC
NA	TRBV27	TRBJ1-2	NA	CASSFSGYGYTF	TGTGCCAGCAGTTTTAGTGGTTATGGCTACACCTTC
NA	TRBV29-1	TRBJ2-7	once	CSVAGAGPYEQYF	TGCAGCGTTGCCGGGGCAGGGCCCTACGAGCAGTACTTC
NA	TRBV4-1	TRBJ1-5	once	CASSLNPTVNQPQHF	TGCGCCAGCAGCCTTAATCCGACTGTTAATCAGCCCCAGCATTTT
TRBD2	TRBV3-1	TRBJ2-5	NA	CASSQDWLAGWVETQYF	TGTGCCAGCAGCCAAGATTGGCTAGCGGGATGGGTAGAGACCCAGTACTTC
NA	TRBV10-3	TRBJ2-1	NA	CAITGSGGSYNEQFF	TGTGCCATCACCGGTAGCGGAGGCTCCTACAATGAGCAGTTCTTC
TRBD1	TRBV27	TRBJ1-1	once	CASSSLSTGPTEAFF	TGTGCCAGCAGTTCCCTATCGACAGGGCCCACTGAAGCTTTCTTT
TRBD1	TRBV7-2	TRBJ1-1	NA	CASSYRQGNTEAFF	TGTGCCAGCAGCTACCGACAGGGGAACACTGAAGCTTTCTTT
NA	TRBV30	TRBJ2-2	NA	CAWIDTGFTGELFF	TGTGCCTGGATTGATACAGGGTTCACCGGGGAGCTGTTTTTT
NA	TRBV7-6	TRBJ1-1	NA	CASKRSAGTEAFF	TGTGCCAGCAAGCGGTCGGCGGGCACTGAAGCTTTCTTT
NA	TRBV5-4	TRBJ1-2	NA	CASSLEGSQYGYTF	TGTGCCAGCAGCTTGGAAGGATCCCAGTATGGCTACACCTTC
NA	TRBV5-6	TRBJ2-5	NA	CASSLGTLAMETQYF	TGTGCCAGCAGCCTCGGGACTCTGGCTATGGAGACCCAGTACTTC
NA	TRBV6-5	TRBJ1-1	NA	CASSYLGILGATEAFF	TGTGCCAGCAGTTACCTAGGGATTTTAGGTGCCACTGAAGCTTTCTTT
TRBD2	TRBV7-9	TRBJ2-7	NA	CASSSGLAAYEQYF	TGTGCCAGCAGCTCCGGACTAGCGGCCTACGAGCAGTACTTC
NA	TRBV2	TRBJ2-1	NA	CASSNSDGEQFF	TGTGCCAGCAGTAATAGCGACGGTGAGCAGTTCTTC
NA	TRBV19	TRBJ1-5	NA	CASAEASSVEGISNQPQHF	TGCGCTTCGGCGGAGGCCTCCTCCGTGGAGGGAATAAGCAATCAGCCCCAGCATTTT
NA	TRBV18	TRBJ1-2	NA	CASSPAGRYGYTF	TGTGCCAGCTCACCGGCGGGGCGCTATGGCTACACCTTC
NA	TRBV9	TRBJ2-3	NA	CASTNGPVADTQYF	TGTGCCAGTACGAACGGCCCCGTGGCAGATACGCAGTATTTT